Below, 20 T cell receptor beta chains from the same sample are listed, as sequenced in a study of memory B cells and T cells in multiple sclerosis. CFSE-dim autoproliferating and CFSE-high non-proliferating T cells from unstimulated culture were sequenced separately. Cultures began with about 4.6x10^7 CFSE-labeled PBMCs, unstimulated for roughly seven days, with replicate wells pooled. What these receptors recognize is not known. Clones were read by immunoSEQ multiplex PCR, and TCRdb kept only the in-frame ones, dropping some. The sample holds fewer than 15,000 clones, roughly 81% seen once. Sequences were obtained from PBMCs from blood kept in culture. The receptor set was obtained from a human donor with multiple sclerosis.

Concerning this clone itself: The junction and the germline gene differ at one end; a read error may be behind it. V gene TRBV9 combines with J gene TRBJ2-1, with TRBD2 matching 11 bases. This CDR3 region has 17 residues. Germline V gives CDR1 SGDLS, CDR2 YYNGEE. CDR3 protein: CASSVGLAGGVYHEQFF. The DNA for the CDR3 is TGTGCCAGCAGCGTAGGTTTAGCGGGAGGGGTCTACCATGAGCAGTTCTTC.

This rearrangement joins TRBV19 to TRBJ1-1, with D possibly matching TRBD1 (5 bases). This CDR3 has 15 amino acids. The germline gives CDR1 LNHDA, CDR2 SQIVND (reference sequence). The ends were cut back, 4 bases at V and 1 base at J, with 13 bases in the middle. The DNA of the CDR3 is TGTGCCAGTAGTACCTACAGGAATGGGAACACTGAAGCTTTCTTT. It translates to CASSTYRNGNTEAFF.

This sequence joins TRBV27 and TRBJ1-1; D possibly corresponds to TRBD1 (5 bases). Trimming took off 0 bases at V and 11 bases at J, with 16 bases between the two ends. Looked up from germline, CDR1 is MNHEY and CDR2 is SMNVEV (reference sequence). CDR3 length equals 14 residues. The CDR3 spells CASSLSFLLGEAFF. CDR3 sequence (DNA): TGTGCCAGCAGTTTATCTTTTCTCTTGGGGGAGGCTTTCTTT.

The V and J genes are TRBV2 and TRBJ1-2; D possibly corresponds to TRBD1 (5 bases). Looked up from germline, CDR1 is SNHLY and CDR2 is FYNNEI. V was trimmed by 3 bases and J by 3 bases, leaving 14 bases between them. The length of the CDR3 is 15 residues. The CDR3 loop reads CASSDDSSWDYGYTF. The CDR3 DNA sequence: TGTGCCAGCAGTGATGACAGTTCGTGGGACTATGGCTACACCTTC.

There are a few counts of this clone. The CDR3 sequence: CSVFTGGSNQPQHF. In nucleotides, the CDR3 is TGCAGCGTATTTACAGGGGGCTCAAATCAGCCCCAGCATTTT. The chain combines TRBV29-1 with TRBJ1-5, with 9 bases that match TRBD1. The germline gives CDR1 SQVTM, CDR2 ANQGSEA. The CDR3 covers 14 residues. Losses at the gene ends were 6 bases for V and 4 bases for J; bases not matched to a gene: 7.

The V gene is TRBV6-1, the J gene TRBJ1-6, with TRBD1 as a possible D gene (6 bases). V was cut by 2 bases and J by 9 bases, with 14 bases left in between. The CDR3 runs to 15 residues. Germline V gives CDR1 MNHNS, CDR2 SASEGT. The CDR3 loop reads CASSESGRGSSPLHF. The CDR3 bases are TGTGCCAGCAGTGAATCAGGCAGGGGAAGTTCACCCCTCCACTTT.

In this sample, this clone turned up once. The CDR3 is CASSPGQPNEKLFF. CDR3 nucleotide sequence: TGCGCCAGCAGCCCCGGACAGCCCAATGAAAAACTGTTTTTT. V and J are TRBV5-1 and TRBJ1-4, with D possibly matching TRBD1 (6 bases). Germline values: CDR1 SGHRS, CDR2 YFSETQ. The germline V and J ends were trimmed by 4 bases and 5 bases, with 12 bases remaining between them. The CDR3 spans 14 residues. Using reference TRBV5-1 and TRBJ1-4 for the parts outside the CDR3, the full variable domain is KAGVTQTPRYLIKTRGQQVTLSCSPISGHRSVSWYQQTPGQGLQFLFEYFSETQRNKGNFPGRFSGRQFSNSRSEMNVSTLELGDSALYLCASSPGQPNEKLFFGSGTQLSVL.

V is TRBV27 and J is TRBJ2-7, with no clear D. V was trimmed by 7 bases and J by 6 bases, leaving 19 bases between them. CDR1 and CDR2 from the germline V gene are MNHEY and SMNVEV (reference sequence). The CDR3 extends over 14 amino acids. The CDR3 spells CASKWSLAPGEQYF. In nucleotides, the CDR3 is TGTGCCAGCAAATGGTCGTTGGCCCCCGGCGAGCAGTACTTC.

This clone has just one count. V is TRBV7-9 and J is TRBJ2-7, with D unclear. From germline, CDR1 is SEHNR and CDR2 FQNEAQ (reference sequence). The CDR3 is made up of 11 amino acids. Trimming stripped 0 bases from V and 6 bases from J, with 3 bases between. In nucleotides, the CDR3 is TGTGCCAGCAGCTTAGCCGGCGAGCAGTACTTC. This gives the protein CASSLAGEQYF.

V is TRBV27 and J is TRBJ2-3; D call uncertain. CDR3 size: 14 residues. V was clipped by 3 bases and J by 2 bases, with 9 bases between them. CDR1 is MNHEY, CDR2 SMNVEV, per germline (reference sequence). The CDR3 bases are TGTGCCAGCAGTTTGATGCTTTCCACAGATACGCAGTATTTT. Translation: CASSLMLSTDTQYF.

The CDR3 bases are TGTGCCAGCAGCCCCCGGGACGTTAGCTCCTACGAGCAGTACTTC. Translating it yields CASSPRDVSSYEQYF. V and J are TRBV6-6 and TRBJ2-7, with D perhaps assigned TRBD1 or TRBD2 (5 bases each). The V gene lost 6 bases and the J gene lost 0 bases, with 15 bases spanning the gap. CDR3 length equals 15 residues. Germline assignment: CDR1 MNHNY and CDR2 SVGAGI (reference sequence).

This chain links TRBV10-3 with TRBJ1-5; D unclear. The V and J ends lost 8 bases and 2 bases respectively, with 10 bases between them. The CDR3 spans 13 residues. CDR1 is ENHRY and CDR2 is SYGVKD in the germline V gene. The DNA of the CDR3 is TGTGCCATCGCTCAGGTTGGCAATCAGCCCCAGCATTTT. Protein product: CAIAQVGNQPQHF.

The chain combines TRBV5-4 with TRBJ1-2, with 7 bases fitting TRBD1. The germline gives CDR1 SGHNT, CDR2 YYREEE (reference sequence). The trim removed 4 bases at V and 5 bases at J, leaving 8 bases unmatched. This CDR3 contains 14 residues. CDR3 DNA: TGTGCCAGCAGCCTGACAGGGCCACTTTATGGCTACACCTTC. Amino acids: CASSLTGPLYGYTF.

This chain joins TRBV13 and TRBJ2-7; either TRBD1 or TRBD2 may fit D (7 bases each). V lost 4 bases and J 6 bases, leaving 19 bases between the germline ends. CDR1 is PRHDT and CDR2 is FYEKMQ in the germline V gene (reference sequence). CDR3 size: 15 residues. CDR3 residues: CASSSLQGGGFEQYF. The CDR3 nucleotides are TGTGCCAGCAGCTCGTTACAGGGAGGGGGCTTCGAGCAGTACTTC.

For the CDR3, the DNA is TGTGCCAGCAGCTATACGGGGGGACCCCTGGGGACTTTCTTT. Translation: CASSYTGGPLGTFF. The genes are TRBV27 and TRBJ1-1; tentative D call: TRBD1 (5 bases). The germline gives CDR1 MNHEY, CDR2 SMNVEV (reference sequence). Trimming removed 6 bases at V and 12 bases at J, with 23 bases between. The CDR3 sequence is 14 residues long.

The genes are TRBV4-1 and TRBJ2-5; no clear D gene. CDR3 size: 13 residues. Per germline, CDR1 MGHRA and CDR2 YSYEKL. The V gene lost 1 base and the J gene lost 11 bases, with 14 bases spanning the gap. In nucleotides, the CDR3 is TGCGCCAGCAGCCAAGTTTTGGGGTCTGAGCAGTACTTC. Translating it yields CASSQVLGSEQYF.

The chain couples TRBV6-1 to TRBJ1-2, with 8 bases lining up with TRBD1. Germline V gene data show CDR1 as MNHNS and CDR2 as SASEGT. With 7 bases clipped from V and 8 bases from J, the junction kept 6 bases outside the gene matches. CDR3 length: 12 residues. CDR3 nucleotides: TGTGCCAGCAAGAAGACAGGGGAGGGCTACACCTTC. Translation gives CASKKTGEGYTF.

The chain has TRBV21-1 and TRBJ2-5; the D segment call TRBD1 is taken from the table without a DNA check. TRBV21-1 is designated a pseudogene. The CDR3 sequence is 14 residues long. Written as DNA, the CDR3 is TGTGCCAGCACCCCGGCAGGGGATAAGGAGACCCAGTACTTC. Amino acids: CASTPAGDKETQYF.

This clone came up once. The rearrangement links TRBV5-1 to TRBJ2-7, with D unresolved. The V gene lost 0 bases and the J gene lost 0 bases, with 10 bases spanning the gap. Germline V gene data show CDR1 as SGHRS and CDR2 as YFSETQ. This CDR3 comprises 15 residues. CDR3 amino acids: CASSLGQPSSYEQYF. In DNA form, the CDR3 reads TGCGCCAGCAGCTTGGGGCAGCCAAGCTCCTACGAGCAGTACTTC. Looking up the rest from reference TRBV5-1 and TRBJ2-7 gives the full variable domain: KAGVTQTPRYLIKTRGQQVTLSCSPISGHRSVSWYQQTPGQGLQFLFEYFSETQRNKGNFPGRFSGRQFSNSRSEMNVSTLELGDSALYLCASSLGQPSSYEQYFGPGTRLTVT.

V is TRBV10-1 and J is TRBJ1-5; D is perhaps TRBD1 (6 bases). V was trimmed by 6 bases and J by 5 bases, leaving 17 bases between them. The germline CDR1 and CDR2 sequences are WNHNN and SYGVQD (reference sequence). The CDR3 is 15 residues long. The CDR3 DNA sequence: TGCGCCAGCAGAGTACACCAGGGGCTAGATCAGCCCCAGCATTTT. This gives the protein CASRVHQGLDQPQHF.